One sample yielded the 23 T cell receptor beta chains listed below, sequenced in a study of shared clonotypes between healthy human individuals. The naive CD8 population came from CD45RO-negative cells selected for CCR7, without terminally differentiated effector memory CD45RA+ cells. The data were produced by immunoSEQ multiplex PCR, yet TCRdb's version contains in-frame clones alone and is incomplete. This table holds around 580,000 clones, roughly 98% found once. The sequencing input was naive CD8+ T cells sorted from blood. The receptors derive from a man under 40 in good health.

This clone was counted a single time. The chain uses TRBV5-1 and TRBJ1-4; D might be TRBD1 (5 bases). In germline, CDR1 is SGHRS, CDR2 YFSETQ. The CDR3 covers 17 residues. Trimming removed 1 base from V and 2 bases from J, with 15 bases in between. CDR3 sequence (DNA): TGCGCCAGCAGCTTGCGGGCAGGACAAACTACTAATGAAAAACTGTTTTTT. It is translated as CASSLRAGQTTNEKLFF.

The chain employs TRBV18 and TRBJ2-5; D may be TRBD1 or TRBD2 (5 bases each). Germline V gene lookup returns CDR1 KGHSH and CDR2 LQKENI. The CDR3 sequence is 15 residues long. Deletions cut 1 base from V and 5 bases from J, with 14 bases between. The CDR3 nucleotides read TGTGCCAGCTCACCACATGGGGGTTCCCTTGAGACCCAGTACTTC. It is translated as CASSPHGGSLETQYF. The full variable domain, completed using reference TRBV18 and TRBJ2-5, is NAGVMQNPRHLVRRRGQEARLRCSPMKGHSHVYWYRQLPEEGLKFMVYLQKENIIDESGMPKERFSAEFPKEGPSILRIQQVVRGDSAAYFCASSPHGGSLETQYFGPGTRLLVL.

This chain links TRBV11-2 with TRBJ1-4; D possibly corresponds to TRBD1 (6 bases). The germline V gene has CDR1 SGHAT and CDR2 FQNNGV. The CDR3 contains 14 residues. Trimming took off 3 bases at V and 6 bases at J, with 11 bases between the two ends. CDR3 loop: CASSFGTIDEKLFF. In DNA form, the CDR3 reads TGTGCCAGCAGCTTCGGGACAATCGATGAAAAACTGTTTTTT.

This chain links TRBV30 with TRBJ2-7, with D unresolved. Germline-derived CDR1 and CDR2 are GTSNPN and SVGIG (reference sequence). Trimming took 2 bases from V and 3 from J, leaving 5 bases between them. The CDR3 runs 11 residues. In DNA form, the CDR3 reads TGTGCCTGGAGTCAGATCTACGAGCAGTACTTC. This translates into CAWSQIYEQYF.

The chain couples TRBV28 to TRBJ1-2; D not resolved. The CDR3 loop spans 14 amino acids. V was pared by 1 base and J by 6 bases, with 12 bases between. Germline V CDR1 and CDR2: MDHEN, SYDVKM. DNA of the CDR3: TGTGCCAGCAGTTTATTAGTGGGGAAGAATGGCTACACCTTC. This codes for CASSLLVGKNGYTF.

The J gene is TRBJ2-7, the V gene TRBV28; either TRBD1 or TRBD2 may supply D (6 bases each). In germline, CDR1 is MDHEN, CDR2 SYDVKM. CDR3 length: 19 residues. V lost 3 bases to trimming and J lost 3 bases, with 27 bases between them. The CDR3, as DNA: TGTGCCAGCAGTTTTATCGCCGGGGGCGAGGTTCCCGAATACTACGAGCAGTACTTC. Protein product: CASSFIAGGEVPEYYEQYF. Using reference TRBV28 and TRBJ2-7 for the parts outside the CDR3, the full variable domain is DVKVTQSSRYLVKRTGEKVFLECVQDMDHENMFWYRQDPGLGLRLIYFSYDVKMKEKGDIPEGYSVSREKKERFSLILESASTNQTSMYLCASSFIAGGEVPEYYEQYFGPGTRLTVT.

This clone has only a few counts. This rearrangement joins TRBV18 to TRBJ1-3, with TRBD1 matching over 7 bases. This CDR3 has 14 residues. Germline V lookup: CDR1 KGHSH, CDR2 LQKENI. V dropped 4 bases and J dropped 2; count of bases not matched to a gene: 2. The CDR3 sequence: CASSQTGTGNTIYF. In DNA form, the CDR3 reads TGTGCCAGCTCACAGACAGGGACTGGAAACACCATATATTTT.

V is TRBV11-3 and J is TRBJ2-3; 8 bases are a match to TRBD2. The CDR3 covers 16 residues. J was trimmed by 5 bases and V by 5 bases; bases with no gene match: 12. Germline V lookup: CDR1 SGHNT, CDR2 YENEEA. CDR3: CASSVSGSGLVDTQYF. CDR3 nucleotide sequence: TGTGCCAGCAGCGTAAGCGGGAGTGGATTGGTAGATACGCAGTATTTT. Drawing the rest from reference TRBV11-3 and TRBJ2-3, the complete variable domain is EAGVVQSPRYKIIEKKQPVAFWCNPISGHNTLYWYLQNLGQGPELLIRYENEEAVDDSQLPKDRFSAERLKGVDSTLKIQPAELGDSAVYLCASSVSGSGLVDTQYFGPGTRLTVL.

The CDR3 region is CASSLAGGGHRDEQFF. Written as DNA, the CDR3 is TGTGCCAGCTCCCTAGCGGGAGGGGGTCACCGTGATGAGCAGTTCTTC. The chain has TRBV18 and TRBJ2-1; 12 bases align to TRBD2. CDR3 length: 16 residues. V shed 6 bases, J shed 8 bases, and the junction held 11 bases outside the gene matches. Germline V gene sequence: CDR1 KGHSH, CDR2 LQKENI.

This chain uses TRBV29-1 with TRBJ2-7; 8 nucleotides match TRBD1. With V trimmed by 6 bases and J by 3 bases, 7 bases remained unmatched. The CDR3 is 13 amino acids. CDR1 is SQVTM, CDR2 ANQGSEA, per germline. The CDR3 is CSVHRTGHYEQYF. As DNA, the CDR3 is TGCAGCGTCCATAGGACAGGGCACTACGAGCAGTACTTC.

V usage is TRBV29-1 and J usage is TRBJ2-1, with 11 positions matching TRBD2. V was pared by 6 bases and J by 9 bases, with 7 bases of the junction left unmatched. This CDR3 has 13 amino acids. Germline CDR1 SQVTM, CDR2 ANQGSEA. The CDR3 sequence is CSVQLAGDSEQFF. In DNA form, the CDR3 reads TGCAGCGTCCAACTAGCGGGAGACAGTGAGCAGTTCTTC.

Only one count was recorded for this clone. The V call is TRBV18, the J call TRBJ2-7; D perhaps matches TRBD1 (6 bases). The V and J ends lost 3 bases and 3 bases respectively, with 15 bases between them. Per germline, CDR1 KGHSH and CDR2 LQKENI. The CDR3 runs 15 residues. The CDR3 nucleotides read TGTGCCAGCTCACCCGGACAGCCGCTACTCTACGAGCAGTACTTC. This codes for CASSPGQPLLYEQYF.

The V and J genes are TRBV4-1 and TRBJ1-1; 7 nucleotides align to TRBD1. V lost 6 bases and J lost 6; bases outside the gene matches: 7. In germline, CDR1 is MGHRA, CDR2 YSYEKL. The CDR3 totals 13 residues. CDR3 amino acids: CASRGRGAPEAFF. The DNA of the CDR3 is TGCGCCAGCAGGGGCAGGGGGGCCCCTGAAGCTTTCTTT.

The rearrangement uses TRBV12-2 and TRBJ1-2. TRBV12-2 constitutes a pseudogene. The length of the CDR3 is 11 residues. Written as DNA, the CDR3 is TGTGCAAGTCGCTTAGTTCATGGCTACACCTTC. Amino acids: CASRLVHGYTF.

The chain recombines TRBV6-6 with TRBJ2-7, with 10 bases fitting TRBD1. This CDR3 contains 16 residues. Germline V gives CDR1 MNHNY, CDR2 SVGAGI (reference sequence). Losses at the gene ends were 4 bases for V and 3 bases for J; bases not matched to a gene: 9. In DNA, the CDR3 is TGTGCCAGCAGTTCCCGGGACAGGGGCACCCGCTACGAGCAGTACTTC. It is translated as CASSSRDRGTRYEQYF.

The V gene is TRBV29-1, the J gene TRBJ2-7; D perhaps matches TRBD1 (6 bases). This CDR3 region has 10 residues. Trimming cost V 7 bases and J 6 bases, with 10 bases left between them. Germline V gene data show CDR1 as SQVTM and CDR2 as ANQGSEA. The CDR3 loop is CSAEDSEQYF. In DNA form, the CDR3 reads TGCAGCGCTGAGGACAGCGAGCAGTACTTC.

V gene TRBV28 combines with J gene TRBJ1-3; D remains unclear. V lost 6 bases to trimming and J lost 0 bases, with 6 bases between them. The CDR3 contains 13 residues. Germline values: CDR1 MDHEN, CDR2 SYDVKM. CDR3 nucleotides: TGTGCCAGCAGGATCGACTCTGGAAACACCATATATTTT. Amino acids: CASRIDSGNTIYF.

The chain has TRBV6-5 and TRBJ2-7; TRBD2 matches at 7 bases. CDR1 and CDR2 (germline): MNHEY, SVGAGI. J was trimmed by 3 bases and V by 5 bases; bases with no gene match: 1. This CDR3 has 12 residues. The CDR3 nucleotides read TGTGCCAGCAGTCAGCGGGACTACGAGCAGTACTTC. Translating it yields CASSQRDYEQYF.

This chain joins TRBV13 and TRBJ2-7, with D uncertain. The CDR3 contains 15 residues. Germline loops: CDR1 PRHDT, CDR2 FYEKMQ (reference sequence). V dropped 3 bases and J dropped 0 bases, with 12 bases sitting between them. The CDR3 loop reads CASSLGGRNSYEQYF. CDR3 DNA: TGTGCCAGCAGCTTGGGCGGAAGAAACTCCTACGAGCAGTACTTC.

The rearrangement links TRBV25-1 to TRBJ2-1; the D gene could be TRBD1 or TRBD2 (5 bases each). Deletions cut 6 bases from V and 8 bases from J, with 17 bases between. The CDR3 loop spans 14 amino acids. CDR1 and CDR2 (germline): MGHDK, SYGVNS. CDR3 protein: CASRPGTSPDEQFF. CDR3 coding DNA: TGTGCCAGCAGGCCCGGGACCTCTCCGGATGAGCAGTTCTTC.

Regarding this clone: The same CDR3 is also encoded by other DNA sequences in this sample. CDR3 sequence reads: CASSPSGGSYNEQFF. Written as DNA, the CDR3 is TGTGCCAGCAGCCCATCAGGGGGCTCCTACAATGAGCAGTTCTTC. The chain couples TRBV9 to TRBJ2-1, with 7 bases that match TRBD1. The CDR3 is 15 amino acids. J lost 0 bases, V lost 4 bases, and 4 bases had no gene match. CDR1 is SGDLS and CDR2 is YYNGEE in the germline V gene.

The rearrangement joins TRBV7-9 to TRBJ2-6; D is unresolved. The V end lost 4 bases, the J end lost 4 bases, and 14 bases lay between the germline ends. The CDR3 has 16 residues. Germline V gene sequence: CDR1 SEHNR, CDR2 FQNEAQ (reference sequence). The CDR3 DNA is TGTGCCAGCAGCTCCCTGGTGGGGTACGGGGCCAACGTCCTGACTTTC. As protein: CASSSLVGYGANVLTF.

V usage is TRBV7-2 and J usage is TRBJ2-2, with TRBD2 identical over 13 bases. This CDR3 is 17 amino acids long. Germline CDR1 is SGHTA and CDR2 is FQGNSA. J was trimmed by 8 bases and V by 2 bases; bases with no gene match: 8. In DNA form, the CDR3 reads TGTGCCAGCAGCTTAATGACTAGCGGGAGGTCCTGGGGGGAGCTGTTTTTT. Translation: CASSLMTSGRSWGELFF.